Listed below are T cell receptor beta chains from one sample, sequenced in a study of OX40 agonist ivuxolimab in advanced cancers. Clones were read by immunoSEQ multiplex PCR, and TCRdb kept only the in-frame ones, dropping some. Here the sample spans fewer than 90,000 clones, more than 75% being singletons. The input for sequencing was CD4+ or CD8+ T cells sorted from blood, taken in a trial of the OX40 agonist ivuxolimab. These receptors were collected from an adult with an advanced solid tumor such as melanoma, head and neck, liver or kidney cancer. CDR3s leave out the opening cysteine and the closing phenylalanine or tryptophan.

V gene	CDR3 length	J gene	CDR3 protein
TRBV11-2	13	TRBJ2-7	ASSPLGLDTYEQY
TRBV4-2	13	TRBJ2-3	ASSQQQGITDTQY
TRBV4-1	12	TRBJ1-2	ASSQLSGGGGYT
TRBV30	12	TRBJ1-2	AWSVGVGIHGYT
TRBV27	13	TRBJ1-4	ASSLQGAWGEKLF
TRBV6-5	10	TRBJ1-2	ASSQDQGGYT
TRBV5-5	12	TRBJ1-5	ASSLGQPNQPQH
TRBV2	13	TRBJ2-2	ASSGDRANTGELF
TRBV5-1	14	TRBJ1-3	ASSLDKTFSGNTIY
TRBV7-2	11	TRBJ2-5	ASSLVEQQTQY
TRBV6-6	12	TRBJ1-2	ASSRGRDTYGYT
TRBV6-5	11	TRBJ2-7	ASSFTSAYEQY
TRBV5-6	15	TRBJ2-6	ASVSCIAQSRANVLT
TRBV29-1	11	TRBJ2-5	SVEEGGEETQY
TRBV28	16	TRBJ1-1	ASRRRTGSHTMNTEAF
TRBV30	11	TRBJ1-2	AWSALLGYGYT
TRBV4-2	16	TRBJ2-1	ASSQVTSGGNSYNEQF
TRBV5-1	12	TRBJ2-5	ASSSGDFQETQY
TRBV30	14	TRBJ2-5	AWTPRGGAGKETQY
TRBV7-9	12	TRBJ1-1	ASTTMTVRAEAF
TRBV29-1	10	TRBJ2-4	SAVDSKNIQY
TRBV29-1	14	TRBJ2-3	SVAVVRGAGTDTQY
TRBV5-8	15	TRBJ1-5	ASSFGQDSVGNQPQH
TRBV7-3	11	TRBJ2-2	ASSLDRAGELF
TRBV7-8	12	TRBJ2-5	ASSLRQGGVTQY
TRBV7-8	9	TRBJ2-7	ASSRNYEQY
TRBV11-2	10	TRBJ2-3	ASSLVSDTQY
TRBV29-1	15	TRBJ2-1	SVARLLAREFYNEQF
TRBV6-5	11	TRBJ1-4	ASTRAAREKLF
TRBV15	14	TRBJ2-3	ATSRTLGPRTDTQY
TRBV19	14	TRBJ1-4	ASSIIKGAPNEKLF
TRBV19	14	TRBJ2-3	ASSMGLAGSGDTQY
TRBV27	14	TRBJ2-2	ASSPLLLRQAGELF
TRBV6-1	14	TRBJ2-1	ASSEYTRSSYNEQF
TRBV5-6	12	TRBJ2-5	ASSFLGSGETQY